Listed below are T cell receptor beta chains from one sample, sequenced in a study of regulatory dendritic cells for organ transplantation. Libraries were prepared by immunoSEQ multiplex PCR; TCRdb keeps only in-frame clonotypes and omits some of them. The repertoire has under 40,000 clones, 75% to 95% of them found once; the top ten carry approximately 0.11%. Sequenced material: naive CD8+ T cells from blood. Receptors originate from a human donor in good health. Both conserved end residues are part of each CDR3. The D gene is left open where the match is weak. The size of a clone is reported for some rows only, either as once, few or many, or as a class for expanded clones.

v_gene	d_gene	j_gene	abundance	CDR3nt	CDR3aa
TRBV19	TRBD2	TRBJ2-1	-	TGTGCCAGTAGTCGCGGGGGGATGTCCTACAATGAGCAGTTCTTC	CASSRGGMSYNEQFF
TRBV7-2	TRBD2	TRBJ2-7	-	TGTGCCAGCAGCGGCCGCCCTAGCGGGACCTACGAGCAGTACTTC	CASSGRPSGTYEQYF
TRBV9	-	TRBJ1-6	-	TGTGCCAGCAGCGTAGGGGGAACCAGGGGTAATTCACCCCTCCACTTT	CASSVGGTRGNSPLHF
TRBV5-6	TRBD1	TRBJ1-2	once	TGTGCCAGCAGCCCGTGGGGGACAGCCGACTATGGCTACACCTTC	CASSPWGTADYGYTF
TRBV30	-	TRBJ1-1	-	TGTGCCTGGAGGTCGATAGCGGGGCGAGAAGCTTTCTTT	CAWRSIAGREAFF
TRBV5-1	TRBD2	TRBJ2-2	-	TGCGCCAGCAGCGTAGGGACTAGCGGGAGGACCGGGGAGCTGTTTTTT	CASSVGTSGRTGELFF
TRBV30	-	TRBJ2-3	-	TGTGCCTGGAGTGGGGGTTACTTGTGGGTTCAGGCCGGGGGAAGTAGAGATACGCAGTATTTT	CAWSGGYLWVQAGGSRDTQYF
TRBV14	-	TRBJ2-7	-	TGTGCCAGCAGCCACAGAAGTATCGACGAGCAGTACTTC	CASSHRSIDEQYF
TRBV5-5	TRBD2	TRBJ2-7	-	TGTGCCAGCGGGGGGGATCACTACGAGCAGTACTTC	CASGGDHYEQYF
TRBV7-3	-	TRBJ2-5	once	TGTGCCAGCAGCCTCCATGGGGGGATCCAAGAGACCCAGTACTTC	CASSLHGGIQETQYF
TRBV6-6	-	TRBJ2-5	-	TGTGCCAGCAGTTACGGTGAAGAGCAGTACTTC	CASSYGEEQYF
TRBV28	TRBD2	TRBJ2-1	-	TGTGCCAGCGCCTTGGATTATAAATGGCGGGAGGGTTACAATGAGCAGTTCTTC	CASALDYKWREGYNEQFF
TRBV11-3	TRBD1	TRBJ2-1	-	TGTGCCAGCAGCTTAGAAGGCTCGGGGGGACAGGGGTACAATGAGCAGTTCTTC	CASSLEGSGGQGYNEQFF
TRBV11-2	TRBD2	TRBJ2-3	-	TGTGCCAGCAGCCGAGCGGGGGTATATACGCAGTATTTT	CASSRAGVYTQYF
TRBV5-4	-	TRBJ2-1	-	TGTGCCAGCAGCTTGGCAGCAGGGAGCGATGAGCAGTTCTTC	CASSLAAGSDEQFF